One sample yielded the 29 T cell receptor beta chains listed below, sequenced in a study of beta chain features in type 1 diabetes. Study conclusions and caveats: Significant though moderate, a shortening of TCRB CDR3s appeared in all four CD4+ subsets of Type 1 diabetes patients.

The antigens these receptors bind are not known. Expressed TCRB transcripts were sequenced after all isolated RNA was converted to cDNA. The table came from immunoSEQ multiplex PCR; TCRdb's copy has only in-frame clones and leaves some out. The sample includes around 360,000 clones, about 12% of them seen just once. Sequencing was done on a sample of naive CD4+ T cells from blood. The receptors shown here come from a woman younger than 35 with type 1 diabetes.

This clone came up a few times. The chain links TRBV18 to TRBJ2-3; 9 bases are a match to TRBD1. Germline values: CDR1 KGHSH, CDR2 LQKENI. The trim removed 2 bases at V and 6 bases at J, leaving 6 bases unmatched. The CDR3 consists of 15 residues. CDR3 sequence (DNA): TGTGCCAGCTCACCAGGGACAGGGAGGTCGGATACGCAGTATTTT. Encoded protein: CASSPGTGRSDTQYF.

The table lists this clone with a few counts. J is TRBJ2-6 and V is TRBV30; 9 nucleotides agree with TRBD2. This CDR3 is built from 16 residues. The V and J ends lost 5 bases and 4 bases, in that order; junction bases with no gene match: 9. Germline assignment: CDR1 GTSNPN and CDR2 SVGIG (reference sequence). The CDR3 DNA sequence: TGTGCCTGGGGGGGCAGCGGGAGGAGAGGGGCCAACGTCCTGACTTTC. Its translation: CAWGGSGRRGANVLTF.

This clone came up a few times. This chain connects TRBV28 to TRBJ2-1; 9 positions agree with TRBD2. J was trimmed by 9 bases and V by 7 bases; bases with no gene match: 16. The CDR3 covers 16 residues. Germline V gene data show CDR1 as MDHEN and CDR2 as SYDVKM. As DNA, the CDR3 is TGTGCCAGCACCCTGGGAGGGGCTAGCGGGACTAGTGAGCAGTTCTTC. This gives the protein CASTLGGASGTSEQFF.

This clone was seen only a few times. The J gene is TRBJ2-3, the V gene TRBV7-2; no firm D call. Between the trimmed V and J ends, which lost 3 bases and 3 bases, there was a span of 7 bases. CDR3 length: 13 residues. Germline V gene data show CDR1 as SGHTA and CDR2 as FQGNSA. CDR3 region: CASSFLGTDTQYF. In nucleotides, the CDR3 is TGTGCCAGCAGCTTTCTAGGAACAGATACGCAGTATTTT.

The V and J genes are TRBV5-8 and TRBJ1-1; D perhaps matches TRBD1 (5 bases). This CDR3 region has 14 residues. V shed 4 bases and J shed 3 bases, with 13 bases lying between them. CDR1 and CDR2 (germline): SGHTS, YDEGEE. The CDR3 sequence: CASSPKGIHTEAFF. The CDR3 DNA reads TGTGCCAGCAGCCCTAAGGGGATCCACACTGAAGCTTTCTTT.

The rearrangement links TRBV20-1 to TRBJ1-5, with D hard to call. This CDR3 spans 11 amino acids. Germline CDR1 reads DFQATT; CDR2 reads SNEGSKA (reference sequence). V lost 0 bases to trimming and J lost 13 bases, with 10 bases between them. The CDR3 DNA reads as TGCAGTGCTAGAGATAATACTGTGCAGCATTTT. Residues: CSARDNTVQHF.

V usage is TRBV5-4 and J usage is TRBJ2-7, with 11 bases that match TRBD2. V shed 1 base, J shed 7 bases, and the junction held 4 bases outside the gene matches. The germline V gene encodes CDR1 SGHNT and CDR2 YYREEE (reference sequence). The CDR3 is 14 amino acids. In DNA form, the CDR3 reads TGTGCCAGCAGCTTGACTAGCGGGAGCTATGAGCAGTACTTC. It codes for CASSLTSGSYEQYF.

The CDR3 coding sequence is TGTGCCAGTAGTATAAGGGGGACAGGGGTCAGTGAGCAGTTCTTC. Translated, it gives CASSIRGTGVSEQFF. The rearrangement uses TRBV19 and TRBJ2-1, with TRBD1 matching 10 bases. After removal of 2 bases from V and 9 bases from J, the junction contained 7 bases not matched to a gene. This CDR3 has 15 amino acids. Germline values: CDR1 LNHDA, CDR2 SQIVND (reference sequence).

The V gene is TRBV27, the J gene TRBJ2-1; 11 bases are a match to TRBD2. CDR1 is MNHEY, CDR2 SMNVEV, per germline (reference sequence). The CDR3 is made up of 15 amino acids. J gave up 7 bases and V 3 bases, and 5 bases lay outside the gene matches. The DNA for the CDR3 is TGTGCCAGCAGTTTTAAACTAGCGGGGGTTAATGAGCAGTTCTTC. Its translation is CASSFKLAGVNEQFF.

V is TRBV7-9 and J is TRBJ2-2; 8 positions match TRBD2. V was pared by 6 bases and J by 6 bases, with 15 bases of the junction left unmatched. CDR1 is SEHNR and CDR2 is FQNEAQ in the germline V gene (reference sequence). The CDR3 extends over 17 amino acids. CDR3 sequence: CASSHLPGLENPGELFF. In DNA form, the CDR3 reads TGTGCCAGCAGTCACCTCCCGGGACTAGAAAATCCCGGGGAGCTGTTTTTT.

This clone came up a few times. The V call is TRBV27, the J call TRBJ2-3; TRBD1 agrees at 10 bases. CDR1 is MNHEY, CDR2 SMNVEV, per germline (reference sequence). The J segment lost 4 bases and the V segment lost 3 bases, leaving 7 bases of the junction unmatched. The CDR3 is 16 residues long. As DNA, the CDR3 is TGTGCCAGCAGTTTTGGTGACAGGGGGCGCGCAGATACGCAGTATTTT. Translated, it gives CASSFGDRGRADTQYF.

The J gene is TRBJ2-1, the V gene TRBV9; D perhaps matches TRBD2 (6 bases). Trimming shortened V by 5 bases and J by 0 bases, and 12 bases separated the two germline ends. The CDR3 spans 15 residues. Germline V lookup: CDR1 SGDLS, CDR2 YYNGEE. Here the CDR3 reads CASRDGSSSYNEQFF. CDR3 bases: TGTGCCAGCAGAGACGGGAGCTCCTCCTACAATGAGCAGTTCTTC.

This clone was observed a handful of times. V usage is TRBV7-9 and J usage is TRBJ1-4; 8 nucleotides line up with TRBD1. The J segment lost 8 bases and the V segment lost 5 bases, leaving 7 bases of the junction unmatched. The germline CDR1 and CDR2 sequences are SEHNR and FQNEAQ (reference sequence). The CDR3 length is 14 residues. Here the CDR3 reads CASSLTDRGEKLFF. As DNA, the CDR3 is TGTGCCAGCAGCCTTACCGACAGGGGCGAAAAACTGTTTTTT.

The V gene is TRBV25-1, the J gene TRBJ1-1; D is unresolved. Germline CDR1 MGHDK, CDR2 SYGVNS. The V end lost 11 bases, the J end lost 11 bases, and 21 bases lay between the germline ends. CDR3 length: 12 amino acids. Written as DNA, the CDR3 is TGTGCCTGTTCCTCCGGGATTGCCGGGGCTTTCTTT. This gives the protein CACSSGIAGAFF.

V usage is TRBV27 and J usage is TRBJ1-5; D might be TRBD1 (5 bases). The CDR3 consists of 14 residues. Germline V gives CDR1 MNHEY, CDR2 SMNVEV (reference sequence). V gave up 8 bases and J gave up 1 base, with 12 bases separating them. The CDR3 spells CASRGDTSNQPQHF. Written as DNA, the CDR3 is TGTGCCAGCCGGGGGGATACGAGCAATCAGCCCCAGCATTTT.

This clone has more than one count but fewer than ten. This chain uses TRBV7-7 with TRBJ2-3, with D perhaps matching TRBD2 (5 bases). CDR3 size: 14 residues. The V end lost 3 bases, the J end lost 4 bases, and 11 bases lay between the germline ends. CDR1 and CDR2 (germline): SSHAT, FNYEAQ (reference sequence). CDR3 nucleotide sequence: TGTGCCAGCAGCTTCGCAGAGGGCTCAGATACGCAGTATTTT. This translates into CASSFAEGSDTQYF.

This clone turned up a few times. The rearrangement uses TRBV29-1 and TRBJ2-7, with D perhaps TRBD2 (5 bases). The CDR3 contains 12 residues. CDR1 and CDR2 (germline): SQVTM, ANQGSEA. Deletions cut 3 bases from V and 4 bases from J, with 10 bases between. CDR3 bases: TGCAGCGTTGAGGCCGCGGGTTACGAGCAGTACTTC. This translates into CSVEAAGYEQYF.

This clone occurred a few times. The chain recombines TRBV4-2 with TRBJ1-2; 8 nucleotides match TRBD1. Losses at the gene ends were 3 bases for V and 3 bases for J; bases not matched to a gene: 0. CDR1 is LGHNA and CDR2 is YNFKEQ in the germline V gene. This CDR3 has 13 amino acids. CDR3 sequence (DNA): TGTGCCAGCAGCCAGGGACAGGACTATGGCTACACCTTC. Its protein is CASSQGQDYGYTF.

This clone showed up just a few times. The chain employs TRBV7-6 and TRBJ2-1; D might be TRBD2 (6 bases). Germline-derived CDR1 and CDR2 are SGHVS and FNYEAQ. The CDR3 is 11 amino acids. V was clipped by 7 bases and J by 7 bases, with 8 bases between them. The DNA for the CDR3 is TGTGCCAGCACTCGGGGGAATGAGCAGTTCTTC. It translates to CASTRGNEQFF.

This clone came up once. The CDR3 DNA sequence: TGTGCCAGTAGTATGGGGCGGAGACAGGGGGCTCATGGCTACACCTTC. Protein sequence: CASSMGRRQGAHGYTF. The chain couples TRBV19 to TRBJ1-2; 10 nucleotides agree with TRBD1. Trimming at V came to 3 bases and at J to 6 bases, leaving 10 bases not matched to a gene. Looked up from germline, CDR1 is LNHDA and CDR2 is SQIVND (reference sequence). This CDR3 has 16 amino acids. The complete variable domain, with remaining parts taken from reference TRBV19 and TRBJ1-2, reads DGGITQSPKYLFRKEGQNVTLSCEQNLNHDAMYWYRQDPGQGLRLIYYSQIVNDFQKGDIAEGYSVSREKKESFPLTVTSAQKNPTAFYLCASSMGRRQGAHGYTFGSGTRLTVV.

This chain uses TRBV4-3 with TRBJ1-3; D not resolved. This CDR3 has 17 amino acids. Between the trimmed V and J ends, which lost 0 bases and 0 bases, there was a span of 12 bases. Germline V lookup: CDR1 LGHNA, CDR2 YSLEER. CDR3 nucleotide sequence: TGCGCCAGCAGCCAAGATCTGGGCCTTCGCTCTGGAAACACCATATATTTT. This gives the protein CASSQDLGLRSGNTIYF.

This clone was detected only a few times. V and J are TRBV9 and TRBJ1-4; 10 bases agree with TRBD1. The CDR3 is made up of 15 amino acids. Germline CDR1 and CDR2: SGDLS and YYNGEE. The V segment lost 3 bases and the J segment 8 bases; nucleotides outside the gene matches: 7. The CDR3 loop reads CASSGQGARGEKLFF. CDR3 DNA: TGTGCCAGCAGCGGACAGGGGGCGCGAGGAGAAAAACTGTTTTTT. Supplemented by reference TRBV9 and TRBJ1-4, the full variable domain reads DSGVTQTPKHLITATGQRVTLRCSPRSGDLSVYWYQQSLDQGLQFLIQYYNGEERAKGNILERFSAQQFPDLHSELNLSSLELGDSALYFCASSGQGARGEKLFFGSGTQLSVL.

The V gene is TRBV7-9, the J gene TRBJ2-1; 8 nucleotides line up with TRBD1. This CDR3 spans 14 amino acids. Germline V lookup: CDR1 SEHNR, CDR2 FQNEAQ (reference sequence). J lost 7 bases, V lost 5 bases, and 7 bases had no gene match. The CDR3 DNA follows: TGTGCCAGCAGCCCATGGACAGGGAGGAATGAGCAGTTCTTC. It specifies CASSPWTGRNEQFF. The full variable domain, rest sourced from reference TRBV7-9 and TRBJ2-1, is DTGVSQNPRHKITKRGQNVTFRCDPISEHNRLYWYRQTLGQGPEFLTYFQNEAQLEKSRLLSDRFSAERPKGSFSTLEIQRTEQGDSAMYLCASSPWTGRNEQFFGPGTRLTVL.

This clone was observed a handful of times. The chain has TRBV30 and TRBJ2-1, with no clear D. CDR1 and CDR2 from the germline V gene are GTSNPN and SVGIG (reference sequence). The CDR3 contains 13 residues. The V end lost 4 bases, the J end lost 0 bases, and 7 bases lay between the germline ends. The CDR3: CAWNAYSYNEQFF. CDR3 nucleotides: TGTGCCTGGAATGCGTACTCCTACAATGAGCAGTTCTTC.

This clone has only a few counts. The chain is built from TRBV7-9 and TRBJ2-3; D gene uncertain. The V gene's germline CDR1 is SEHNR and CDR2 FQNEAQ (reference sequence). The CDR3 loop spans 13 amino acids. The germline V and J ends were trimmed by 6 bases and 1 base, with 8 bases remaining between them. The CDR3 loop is CASSVYGTDTQYF. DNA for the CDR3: TGTGCCAGCAGTGTTTATGGCACAGATACGCAGTATTTT.

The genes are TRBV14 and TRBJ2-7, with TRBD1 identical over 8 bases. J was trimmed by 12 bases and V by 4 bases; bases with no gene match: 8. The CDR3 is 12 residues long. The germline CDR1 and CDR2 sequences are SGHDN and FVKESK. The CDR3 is CASSPRDRPTYF. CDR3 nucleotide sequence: TGTGCCAGCAGCCCACGGGACAGGCCAACGTACTTC.

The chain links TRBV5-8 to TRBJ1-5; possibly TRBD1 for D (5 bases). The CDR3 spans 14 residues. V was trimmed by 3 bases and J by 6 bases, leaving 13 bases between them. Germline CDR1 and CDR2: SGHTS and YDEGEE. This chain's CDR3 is CASSSYGGGQPQHF. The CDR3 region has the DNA TGTGCCAGCAGCTCCTACGGGGGAGGTCAGCCCCAGCATTTT.

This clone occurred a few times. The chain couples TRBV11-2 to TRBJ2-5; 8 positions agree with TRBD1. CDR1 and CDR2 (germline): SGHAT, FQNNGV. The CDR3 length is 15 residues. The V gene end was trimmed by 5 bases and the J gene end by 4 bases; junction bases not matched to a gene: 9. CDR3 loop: CASSRGQGGSETQYF. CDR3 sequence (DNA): TGTGCCAGCAGCCGCGGACAGGGAGGCTCAGAGACCCAGTACTTC.

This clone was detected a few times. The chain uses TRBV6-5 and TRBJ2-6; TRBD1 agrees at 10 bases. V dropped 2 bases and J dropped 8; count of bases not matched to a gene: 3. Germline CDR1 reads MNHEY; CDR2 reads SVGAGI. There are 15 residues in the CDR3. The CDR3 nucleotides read TGTGCCAGCAGTTACAGGACAGGGGGAACCAACGTCCTGACTTTC. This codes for CASSYRTGGTNVLTF.